A single sample is the source of the 5 T cell receptor beta chains below, sequenced in a study of control samples from healthy donors and cancer patients. The data were produced by immunoSEQ multiplex PCR, yet TCRdb's version contains in-frame clones alone and is incomplete. The top ten clones hold 4.5% to 6% of a sample with 120,000 to 150,000 clones, more than 85% of them seen once. Sequencing was done on a sample of blood. The receptors originated from a man aged 18 to 30 in good health.

The J gene is TRBJ1-1, the V gene TRBV18; the match to TRBD1 covers 8 bases. J was trimmed by 11 bases and V by 6 bases; bases with no gene match: 5. This CDR3 is 11 amino acids long. Germline CDR1 KGHSH, CDR2 LQKENI. As DNA, the CDR3 is TGTGCCAGCTCGTCACAGGGGGAGGCTTTCTTT. It is translated as CASSSQGEAFF.

The rearrangement links TRBV2 to TRBJ1-2, with D perhaps matching TRBD1 (5 bases). With 2 bases removed from V and 8 bases from J, the gap between germline ends came to 15 bases. Germline V gives CDR1 SNHLY, CDR2 FYNNEI. The CDR3 totals 14 residues. CDR3 sequence: CASSEQGSDGGYTF. DNA of the CDR3: TGTGCCAGCAGTGAACAGGGTTCTGATGGGGGCTACACCTTC.

The J gene is TRBJ1-2, the V gene TRBV11-2; no clear D gene. Germline lookup yields CDR1 SGHAT and CDR2 FQNNGV. This CDR3 is built from 14 residues. V lost 7 bases, J lost 4 bases, and 16 bases lay in between. The CDR3 DNA is TGTGCCAGCACCCCTGGGCAGCCGGGCTATGGCTACACCTTC. Protein: CASTPGQPGYGYTF.

The chain combines TRBV14 with TRBJ1-1, with D hard to call. CDR1 is SGHDN and CDR2 is FVKESK in the germline V gene. Trimming removed 7 bases at V and 2 bases at J, with 14 bases between. CDR3 length: 14 residues. As DNA, the CDR3 is TGTGCCAGCACCCTCTACCCAGGCAACACTGAAGCTTTCTTT. Protein sequence: CASTLYPGNTEAFF.

To note about this clone: At one of its ends the junction is not consistent with the germline gene, which may arise from a read error. The rearrangement uses TRBV10-2 and TRBJ1-1; weak D call: TRBD1 (5 bases). There are 12 residues in the CDR3. Germline lookup yields CDR1 WSHSY and CDR2 SAAADI. Written as DNA, the CDR3 is TGCGCAAGCAAGCAGGGTGGAACTGAAGCTTTCTTT. Protein sequence: CASKQGGTEAFF.